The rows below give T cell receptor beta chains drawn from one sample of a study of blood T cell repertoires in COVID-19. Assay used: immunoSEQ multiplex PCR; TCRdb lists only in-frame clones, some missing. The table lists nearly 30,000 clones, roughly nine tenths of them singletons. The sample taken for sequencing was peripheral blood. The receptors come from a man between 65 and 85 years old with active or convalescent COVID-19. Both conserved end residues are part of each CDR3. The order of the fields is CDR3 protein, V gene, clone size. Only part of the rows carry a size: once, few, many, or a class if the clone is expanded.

CDR3: CASSRAWTGKNYGYTF
V: TRBV6-2/TRBV6-3
size: once

CDR3: CASRRDRGPGELFF
V: TRBV19
size: NA

CDR3: CASRRAGGPGETQYF
V: TRBV10-2
size: NA

CDR3: CASSVAQGEQYF
V: TRBV9
size: NA

CDR3: CAGGTSGRTTGNEQFF
V: TRBV2
size: NA

CDR3: CASSAGNNQPQHF
V: TRBV2
size: NA

CDR3: CASSPQRGSGYTF
V: TRBV7-2
size: NA

CDR3: CATSDPTGARGYTF
V: TRBV24-1
size: NA

CDR3: CASLYAGQGAHTQYF
V: TRBV28
size: NA

CDR3: CASSTSTGFDTEAFF
V: TRBV9
size: NA

CDR3: CASSQDLSIRNQPQHF
V: TRBV4-2
size: NA

CDR3: CASSPPPSGGQETQYF
V: TRBV5-4
size: NA